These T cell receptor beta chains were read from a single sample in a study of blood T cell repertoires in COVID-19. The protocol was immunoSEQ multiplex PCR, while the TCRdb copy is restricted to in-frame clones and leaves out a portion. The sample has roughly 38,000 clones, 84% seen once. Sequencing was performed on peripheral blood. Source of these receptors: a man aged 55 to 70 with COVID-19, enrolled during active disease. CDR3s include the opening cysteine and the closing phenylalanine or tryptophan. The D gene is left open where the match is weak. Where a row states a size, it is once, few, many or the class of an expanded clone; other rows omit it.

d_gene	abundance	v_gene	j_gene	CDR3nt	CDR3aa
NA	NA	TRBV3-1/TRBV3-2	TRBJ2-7	TGTGCCAGCAGCCAAGTGGAGGGCAGGGACGAGCAGTACTTC	CASSQVEGRDEQYF
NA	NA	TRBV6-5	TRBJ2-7	TGTGCCAGCAGCCCCGACAAGGCGGGAGAGCAGTACTTC	CASSPDKAGEQYF
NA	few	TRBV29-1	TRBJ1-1	TGCAGCGTTCGGGGGAGGAGCGGGGGAGGAACTTTCTTT	CSVRGRSGGGTFF
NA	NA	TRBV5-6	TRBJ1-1	TGTGCCAGCAGCCCCACGGGGGGCAGTAGGAACACTGAAGCTTTCTTT	CASSPTGGSRNTEAFF
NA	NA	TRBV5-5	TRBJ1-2	TGTGCCAGCAGCTTGACCGAGAACTATGGCTACACCTTC	CASSLTENYGYTF
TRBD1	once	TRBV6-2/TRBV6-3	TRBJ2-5	TGTGCCAGCAGTCCCATTGGGGACAGGGCGGATCGGACCCAGTACTTC	CASSPIGDRADRTQYF
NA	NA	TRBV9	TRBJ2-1	TGTGCCAGCAGCGTAGAGGCAGGGGCCAACTACAATGAGCAGTTCTTC	CASSVEAGANYNEQFF
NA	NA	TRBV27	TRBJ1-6	TGTGCCAGCAGTTTCCCGGGGGAGACACCCCTCCACTTT	CASSFPGETPLHF
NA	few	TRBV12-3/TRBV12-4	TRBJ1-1	TGTGCCAGCAGTTTCCCGGGGGTTGAAGCTTTCTTT	CASSFPGVEAFF
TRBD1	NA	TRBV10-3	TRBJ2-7	TGTGCCATCAGTGAGAATCCGGGACAGGGAAACGACGAGCAGTACTTC	CAISENPGQGNDEQYF
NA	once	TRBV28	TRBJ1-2	TGTGCCAGCAGTCCGACCCAGGGGCCCTATGGCTACACCTTC	CASSPTQGPYGYTF
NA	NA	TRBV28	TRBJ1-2	TGTGCCAGCAACTCGCTTGATGGCTACACCTTC	CASNSLDGYTF
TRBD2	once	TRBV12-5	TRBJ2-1	TGTGCTAGTGGTTTCACGATAGCGGGAGAGCAGTTCTTC	CASGFTIAGEQFF
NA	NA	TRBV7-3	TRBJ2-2	TGTGCCAGCAGCTTAAATAGCCCCTCGAACACCGGGGAGCTGTTTTTT	CASSLNSPSNTGELFF
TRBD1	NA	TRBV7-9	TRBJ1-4	TGTGCCAGCAGCTTAAGTTCAGGGGGACCTCGTGTTAATGAAAAACTGTTTTTT	CASSLSSGGPRVNEKLFF
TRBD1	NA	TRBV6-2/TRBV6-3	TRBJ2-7	TGTGCCAGCAGTTACCCATCCACCGGGACAGCTACATACGAGCAGTACTTC	CASSYPSTGTATYEQYF
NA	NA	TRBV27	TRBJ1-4	TGTGCCAGCAGCCAGGAAGGGCGGGTTAATGAAAAACTGTTTTTT	CASSQEGRVNEKLFF
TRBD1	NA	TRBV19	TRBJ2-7	TGTGCCAGTAGTATGTGGACAGGGGCCTACGAGCAGTACTTC	CASSMWTGAYEQYF
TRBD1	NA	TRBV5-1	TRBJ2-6	TGCGCCAGCAGCCTTCAGGGGGCGTCTGGGGCCAACGTCCTGACTTTC	CASSLQGASGANVLTF
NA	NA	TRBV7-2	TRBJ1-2	TGTGCCAGCAGCTTAGTGGGGGGTGTGGGTGGCTACACCTTC	CASSLVGGVGGYTF
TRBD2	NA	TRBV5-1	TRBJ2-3	TGCGCCAGCAGCCCCGGGACTAGCGGGAGCACAGATACGCAGTATTTT	CASSPGTSGSTDTQYF
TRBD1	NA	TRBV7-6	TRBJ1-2	TGTGCCAGCAGCCCTACGACAGGGAACTATGGCTACACCTTC	CASSPTTGNYGYTF
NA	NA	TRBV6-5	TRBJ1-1	TGTGCCAGCAGTCCCACGGGGAACACTGAAGCTTTCTTT	CASSPTGNTEAFF
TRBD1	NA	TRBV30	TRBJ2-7	TGTGCCTGGAGGGAGACAGGGGCGCGGGAGCAGTACTTC	CAWRETGAREQYF
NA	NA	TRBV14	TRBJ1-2	TGTGCCAGCAGTCAAGGGGAGGAGAGGGCGGGCTATGGCTACACCTTC	CASSQGEERAGYGYTF
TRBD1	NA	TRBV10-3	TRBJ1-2	TGTGCCATCAGTTCCGGGACAGTGAAGTATGGCTACACCTTC	CAISSGTVKYGYTF
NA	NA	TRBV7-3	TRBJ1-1	TGTGCCAGCAGCCCTAGGGGTAGTGGGACTGAAGCTTTCTTT	CASSPRGSGTEAFF
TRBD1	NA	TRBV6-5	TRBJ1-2	TGTGCCAGCAGTTACTCAAGGGGGCAGGCGGGAGGCTACACCTTC	CASSYSRGQAGGYTF
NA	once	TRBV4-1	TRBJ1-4	TGCGCCAGCAGCACTCGGGGGGGTGCAACTAATGAAAAACTGTTTTTT	CASSTRGGATNEKLFF
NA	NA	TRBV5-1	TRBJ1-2	TGCGCCAGCAGCATTTCTCAGGGCTATGGCTACACCTTC	CASSISQGYGYTF
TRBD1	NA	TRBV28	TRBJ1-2	TGTGCCAGCAGTACTACAGGGGATGAGGGTGGCTACACCTTC	CASSTTGDEGGYTF
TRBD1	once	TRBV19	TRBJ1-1	TGTGCCAGTAGCACTGCCGGACAGGGGACTGAAGCTTTCTTT	CASSTAGQGTEAFF
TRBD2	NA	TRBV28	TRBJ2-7	TGTGCCAGCAGCCGGGGGGGCCTCTACGAGCAGTACTTC	CASSRGGLYEQYF
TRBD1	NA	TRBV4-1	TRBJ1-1	TGCGCCAGCAGCCAACGAGACAGGGGAAAGGAACTCAACACTGAAGCTTTCTTT	CASSQRDRGKELNTEAFF
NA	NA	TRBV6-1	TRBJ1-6	TGTGCCAGCAGTGAGGAGAGCTCCTATAATTCACCCCTCCACTTT	CASSEESSYNSPLHF
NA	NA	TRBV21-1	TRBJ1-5	TGTGCCAGTCCGCGACAGCTTAATAGCAATCAGCCCCAGCATTTT	CASPRQLNSNQPQHF
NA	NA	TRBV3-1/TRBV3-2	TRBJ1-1	TGTGCCAGCAGCCAAGATCCCGGGTATACTGAAGCTTTCTTT	CASSQDPGYTEAFF
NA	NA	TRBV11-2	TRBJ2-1	TGTGCCAGCAGCCCCGGGTCCATCTACAATGAGCAGTTCTTC	CASSPGSIYNEQFF
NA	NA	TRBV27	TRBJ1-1	TGTGCCAGCAGTTTAGGGTTCGGGGGGCAGATTGGCACTGAAGCTTTCTTT	CASSLGFGGQIGTEAFF
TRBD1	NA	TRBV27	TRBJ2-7	TGTGCCAGCAGTTGGGACAGGGGGTTCGACGAGCAGTACTTC	CASSWDRGFDEQYF
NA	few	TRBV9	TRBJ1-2	TGTGCCAGCAGCCCGAGAGGCTATGGCTACACCTTC	CASSPRGYGYTF
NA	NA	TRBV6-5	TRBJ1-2	TGTGCCAGCAGTTACCGCGACAGAACCTATGGCTACACCTTC	CASSYRDRTYGYTF
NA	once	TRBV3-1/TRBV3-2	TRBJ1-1	TGTGCCAGCAGCCAAGTAGGGAGCCACACTGAAGCTTTCTTT	CASSQVGSHTEAFF
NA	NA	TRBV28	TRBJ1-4	TGTGCCAGCAGTTCACAGGGCTTTCTCGAAAAACTGTTTTTT	CASSSQGFLEKLFF
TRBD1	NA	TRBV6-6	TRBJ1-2	TGTGCCAGCAGTCGAGCGACAGGGCCTACTAACTATGGCTACACCTTC	CASSRATGPTNYGYTF
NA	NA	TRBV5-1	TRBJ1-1	TGCGCCAGCAGCTGGGGACAGAACACTGAAGCTTTCTTT	CASSWGQNTEAFF
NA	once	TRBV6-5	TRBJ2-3	TGTGCCAGCAGTTACTCCGGACGGGGGGCGGCAGATACGCAGTATTTT	CASSYSGRGAADTQYF
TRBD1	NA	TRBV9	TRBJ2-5	TGTGCCAGCAGCGCCCTCCGGGACAGCTCTCAAGAGACCCAGTACTTC	CASSALRDSSQETQYF
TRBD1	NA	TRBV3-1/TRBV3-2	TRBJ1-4	TGTGCCAGCAGTCCGCCAGGGGGGAATGAAAAACTGTTTTTT	CASSPPGGNEKLFF
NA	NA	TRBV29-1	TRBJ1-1	TGCAGCGTTGAGCCAAATACTAACACTGAAGCTTTCTTT	CSVEPNTNTEAFF
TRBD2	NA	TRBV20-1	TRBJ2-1	TGCAGTGCTAGTAGGCTAGCGGGATCCAACAATGAGCAGTTCTTC	CSASRLAGSNNEQFF
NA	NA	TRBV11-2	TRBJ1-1	TGTGCCAGCAGTTCAAGGGGAACTGAAGCTTTCTTT	CASSSRGTEAFF
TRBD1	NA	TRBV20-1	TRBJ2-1	TGCAGTGCTAGTAGCCCCCCGGCAGGGGGCTCCTACAATGAGCAGTTCTTC	CSASSPPAGGSYNEQFF
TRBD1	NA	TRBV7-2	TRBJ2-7	TGTGCCAGCAGCTTAACAGGGGGGTACGAGCAGTACTTC	CASSLTGGYEQYF
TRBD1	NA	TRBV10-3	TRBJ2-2	TGTGCCATCAGTCGGGGGACAGGGAGGGACACCGGGGAGCTGTTTTTT	CAISRGTGRDTGELFF
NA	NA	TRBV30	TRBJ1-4	TGTGCCTGGAGTGTTAGTCTCGAAAAACTGTTTTTT	CAWSVSLEKLFF
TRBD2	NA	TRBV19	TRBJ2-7	TGTGCCAGTAGAAATAGCGGGGGAAGCTCCTACGAGCAGTACTTC	CASRNSGGSSYEQYF
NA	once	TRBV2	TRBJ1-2	TGTGCCAGCAGTGCCGGGTTCCCCAACTATGGCTACACCTTC	CASSAGFPNYGYTF